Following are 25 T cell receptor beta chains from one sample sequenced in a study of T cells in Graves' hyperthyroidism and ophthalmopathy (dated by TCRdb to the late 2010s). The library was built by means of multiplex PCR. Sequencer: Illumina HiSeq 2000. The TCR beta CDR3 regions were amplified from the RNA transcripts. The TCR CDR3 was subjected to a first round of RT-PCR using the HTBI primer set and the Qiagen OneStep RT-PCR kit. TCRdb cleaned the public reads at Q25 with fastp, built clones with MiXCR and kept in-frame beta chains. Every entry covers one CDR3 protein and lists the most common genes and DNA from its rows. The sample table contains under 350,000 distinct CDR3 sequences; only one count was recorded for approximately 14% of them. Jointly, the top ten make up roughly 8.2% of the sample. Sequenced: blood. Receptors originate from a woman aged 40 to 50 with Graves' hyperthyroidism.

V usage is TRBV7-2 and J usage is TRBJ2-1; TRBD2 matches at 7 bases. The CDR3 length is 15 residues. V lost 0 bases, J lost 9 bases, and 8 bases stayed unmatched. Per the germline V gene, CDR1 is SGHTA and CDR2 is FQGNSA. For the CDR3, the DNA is TGTGCCAGCAGCTTAGCGGGGGGGAGGTGGGGTGAGCAGTTCTTC. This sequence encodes CASSLAGGRWGEQFF.

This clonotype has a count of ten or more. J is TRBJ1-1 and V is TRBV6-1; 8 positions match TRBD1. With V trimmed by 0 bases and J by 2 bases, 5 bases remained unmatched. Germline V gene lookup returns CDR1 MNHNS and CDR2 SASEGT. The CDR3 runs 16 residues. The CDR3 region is CASSEATGAVNTEAFF. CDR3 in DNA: TGTGCCAGCAGTGAAGCGACAGGGGCGGTCAACACTGAAGCTTTCTTT.

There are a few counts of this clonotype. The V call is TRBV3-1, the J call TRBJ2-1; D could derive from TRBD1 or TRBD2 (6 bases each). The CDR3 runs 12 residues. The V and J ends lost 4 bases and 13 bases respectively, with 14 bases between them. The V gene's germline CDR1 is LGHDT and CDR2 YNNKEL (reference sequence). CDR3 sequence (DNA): TGTGCCAGCAGCCTTGTAGGGGGGAGTCAGTTCTTC. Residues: CASSLVGGSQFF.

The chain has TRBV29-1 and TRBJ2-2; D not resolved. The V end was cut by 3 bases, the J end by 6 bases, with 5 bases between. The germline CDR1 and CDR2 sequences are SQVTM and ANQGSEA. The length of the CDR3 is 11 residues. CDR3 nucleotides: TGCAGCGTTGATAGGGCCGGGGAGCTGTTTTTT. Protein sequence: CSVDRAGELFF.

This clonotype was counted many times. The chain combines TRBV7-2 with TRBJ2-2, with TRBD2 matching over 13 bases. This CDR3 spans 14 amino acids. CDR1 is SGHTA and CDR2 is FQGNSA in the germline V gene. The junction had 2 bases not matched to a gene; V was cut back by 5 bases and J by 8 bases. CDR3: CASSQGLAGGELFF. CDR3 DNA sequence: TGTGCCAGCAGCCAGGGACTAGCGGGAGGGGAGCTGTTTTTT.

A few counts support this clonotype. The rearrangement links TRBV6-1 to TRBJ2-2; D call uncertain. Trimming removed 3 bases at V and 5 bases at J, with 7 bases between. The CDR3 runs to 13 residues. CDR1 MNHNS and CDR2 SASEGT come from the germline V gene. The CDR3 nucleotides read TGTGCCAGCAGTGATCGGCAGACCGGGGAGCTGTTTTTT. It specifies CASSDRQTGELFF.

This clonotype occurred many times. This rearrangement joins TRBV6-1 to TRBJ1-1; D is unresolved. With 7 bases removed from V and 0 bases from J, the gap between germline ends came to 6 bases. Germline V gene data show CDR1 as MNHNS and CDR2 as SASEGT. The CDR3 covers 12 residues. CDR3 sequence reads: CASKWLNTEAFF. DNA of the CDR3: TGTGCCAGCAAATGGCTGAACACTGAAGCTTTCTTT.

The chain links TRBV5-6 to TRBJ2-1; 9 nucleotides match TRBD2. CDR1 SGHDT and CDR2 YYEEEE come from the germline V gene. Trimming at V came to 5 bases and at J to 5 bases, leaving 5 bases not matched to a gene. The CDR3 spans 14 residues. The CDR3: CASSSGSRDNEQFF. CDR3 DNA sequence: TGTGCCAGCAGTAGCGGGAGCCGGGACAATGAGCAGTTCTTC.

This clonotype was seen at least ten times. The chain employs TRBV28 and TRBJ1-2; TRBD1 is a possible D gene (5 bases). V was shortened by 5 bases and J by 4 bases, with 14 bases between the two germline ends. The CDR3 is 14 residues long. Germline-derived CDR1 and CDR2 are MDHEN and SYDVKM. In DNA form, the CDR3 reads TGTGCCAGCAGTACCAATAGGGGATCCTATGGCTACACCTTC. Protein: CASSTNRGSYGYTF.

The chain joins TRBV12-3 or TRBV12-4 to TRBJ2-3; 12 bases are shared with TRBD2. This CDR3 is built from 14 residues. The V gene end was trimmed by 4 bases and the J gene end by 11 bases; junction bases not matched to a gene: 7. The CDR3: CASSSGLAGTRQYF. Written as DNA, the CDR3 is TGTGCCAGCAGTTCCGGACTAGCGGGAACGAGGCAGTATTTT.

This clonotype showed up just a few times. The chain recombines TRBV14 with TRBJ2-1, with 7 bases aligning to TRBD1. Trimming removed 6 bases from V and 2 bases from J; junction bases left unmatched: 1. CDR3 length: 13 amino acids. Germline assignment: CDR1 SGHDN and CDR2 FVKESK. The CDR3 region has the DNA TGTGCCAGCAGGGGACAGACCTACAATGAGCAGTTCTTC. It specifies CASRGQTYNEQFF.

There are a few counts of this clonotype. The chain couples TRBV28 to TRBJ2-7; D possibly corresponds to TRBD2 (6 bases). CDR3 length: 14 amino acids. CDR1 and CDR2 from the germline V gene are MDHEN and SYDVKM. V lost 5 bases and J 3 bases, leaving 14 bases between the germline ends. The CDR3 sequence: CASSPPGVNYEQYF. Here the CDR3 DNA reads TGTGCCAGCAGTCCTCCGGGGGTAAACTACGAGCAGTACTTC. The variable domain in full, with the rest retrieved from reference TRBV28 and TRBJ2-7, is DVKVTQSSRYLVKRTGEKVFLECVQDMDHENMFWYRQDPGLGLRLIYFSYDVKMKEKGDIPEGYSVSREKKERFSLILESASTNQTSMYLCASSPPGVNYEQYFGPGTRLTVT.

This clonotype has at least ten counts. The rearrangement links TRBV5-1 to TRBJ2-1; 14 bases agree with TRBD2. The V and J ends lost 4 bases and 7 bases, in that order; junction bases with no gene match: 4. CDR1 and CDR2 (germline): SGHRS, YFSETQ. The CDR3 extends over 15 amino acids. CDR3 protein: CASSTGLAGVNEQFF. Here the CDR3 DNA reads TGCGCCAGCAGCACGGGACTAGCGGGAGTTAATGAGCAGTTCTTC.

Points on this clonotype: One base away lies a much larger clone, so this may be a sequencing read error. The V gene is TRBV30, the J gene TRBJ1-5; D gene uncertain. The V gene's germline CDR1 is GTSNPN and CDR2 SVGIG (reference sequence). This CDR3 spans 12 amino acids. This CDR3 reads CAWSVTYQLQHF. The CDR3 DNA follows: TGTGCCTGGAGTGTAACGTACCAGCTCCAGCATTTT.

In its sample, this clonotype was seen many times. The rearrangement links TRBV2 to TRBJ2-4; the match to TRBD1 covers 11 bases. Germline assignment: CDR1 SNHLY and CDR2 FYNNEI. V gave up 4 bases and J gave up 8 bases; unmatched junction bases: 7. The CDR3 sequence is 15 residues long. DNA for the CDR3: TGTGCCAGCAGTGGGACAGGGGGCTCGAGGGACATTCAGTACTTC. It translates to CASSGTGGSRDIQYF.

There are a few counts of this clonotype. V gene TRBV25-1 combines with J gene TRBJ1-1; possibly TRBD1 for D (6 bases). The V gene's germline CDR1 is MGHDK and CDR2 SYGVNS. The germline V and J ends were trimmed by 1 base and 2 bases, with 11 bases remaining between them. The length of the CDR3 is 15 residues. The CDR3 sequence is CASSESAGVNTEAFF. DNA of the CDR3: TGTGCCAGCAGTGAATCCGCAGGGGTAAACACTGAAGCTTTCTTT.

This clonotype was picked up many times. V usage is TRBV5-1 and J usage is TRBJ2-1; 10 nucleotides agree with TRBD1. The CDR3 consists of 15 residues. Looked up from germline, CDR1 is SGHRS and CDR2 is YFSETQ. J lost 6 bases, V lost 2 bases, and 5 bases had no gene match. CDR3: CASSFYGQGGNEQFF. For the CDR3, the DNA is TGCGCCAGCAGCTTCTATGGACAGGGGGGCAATGAGCAGTTCTTC.

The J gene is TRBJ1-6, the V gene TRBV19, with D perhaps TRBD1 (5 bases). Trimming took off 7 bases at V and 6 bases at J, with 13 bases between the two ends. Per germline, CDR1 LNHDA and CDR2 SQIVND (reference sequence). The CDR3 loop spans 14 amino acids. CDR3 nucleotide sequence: TGTGCCAGTACCGACACCAGGGCTAATTCACCCCTCCACTTT. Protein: CASTDTRANSPLHF.

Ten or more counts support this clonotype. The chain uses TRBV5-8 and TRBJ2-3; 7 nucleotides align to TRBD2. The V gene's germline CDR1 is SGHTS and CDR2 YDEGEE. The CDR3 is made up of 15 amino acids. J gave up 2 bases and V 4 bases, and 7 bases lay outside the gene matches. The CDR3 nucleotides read TGTGCCAGCAGCATGGGACTACTAGCCACAGATACGCAGTATTTT. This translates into CASSMGLLATDTQYF.

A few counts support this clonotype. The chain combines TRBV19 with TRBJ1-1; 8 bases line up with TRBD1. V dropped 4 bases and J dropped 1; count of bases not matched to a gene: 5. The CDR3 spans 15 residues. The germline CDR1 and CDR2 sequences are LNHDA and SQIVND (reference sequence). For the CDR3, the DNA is TGTGCCAGTAGTACATCAGACAGGGGGAACACTGAAGCTTTCTTT. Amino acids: CASSTSDRGNTEAFF.

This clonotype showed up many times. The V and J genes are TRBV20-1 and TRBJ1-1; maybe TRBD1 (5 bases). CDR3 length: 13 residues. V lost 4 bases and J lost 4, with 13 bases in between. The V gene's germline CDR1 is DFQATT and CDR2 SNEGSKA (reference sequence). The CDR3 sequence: CSANRGLGTEAFF. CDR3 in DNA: TGCAGTGCTAACCGGGGCCTGGGCACTGAAGCTTTCTTT.

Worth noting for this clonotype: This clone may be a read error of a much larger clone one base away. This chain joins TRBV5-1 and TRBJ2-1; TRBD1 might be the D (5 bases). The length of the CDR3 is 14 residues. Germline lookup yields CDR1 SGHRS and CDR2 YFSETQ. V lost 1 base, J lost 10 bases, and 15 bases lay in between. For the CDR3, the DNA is TGCGCCAGCAGCTTGCGTGGGCAGGGATACGAGCAGTTCTTC. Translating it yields CASSLRGQGYEQFF.

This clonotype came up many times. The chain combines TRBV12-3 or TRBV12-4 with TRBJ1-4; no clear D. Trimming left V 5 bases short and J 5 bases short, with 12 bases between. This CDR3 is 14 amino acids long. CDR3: CASSEGAGNEKLFF. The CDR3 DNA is TGTGCCAGCAGTGAAGGCGCGGGCAATGAAAAACTGTTTTTT.

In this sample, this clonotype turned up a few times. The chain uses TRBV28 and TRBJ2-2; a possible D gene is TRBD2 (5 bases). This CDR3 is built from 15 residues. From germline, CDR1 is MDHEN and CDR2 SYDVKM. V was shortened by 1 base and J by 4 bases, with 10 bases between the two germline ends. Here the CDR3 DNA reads TGTGCCAGCAGTTTATCAACCCGGGGCACCGGGGAGCTGTTTTTT. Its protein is CASSLSTRGTGELFF.

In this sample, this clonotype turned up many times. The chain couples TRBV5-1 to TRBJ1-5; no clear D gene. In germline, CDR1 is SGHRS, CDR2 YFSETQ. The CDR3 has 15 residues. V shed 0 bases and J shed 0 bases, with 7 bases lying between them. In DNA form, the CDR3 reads TGCGCCAGCAGCTTGGAGGGTTCTAGCAATCAGCCCCAGCATTTT. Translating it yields CASSLEGSSNQPQHF.